This T cell receptor (beta chain) was found in a study of T cell responses to AZD1222 COVID-19 vaccine (dated by TCRdb to the early 2020s). Regarding the complete study: TCR sequencing was performed for over 230 trial participants, of whom 200 to 210 were given two doses of AZD1222 and around 26 were given two doses of MenACWY control vaccine. Trial participants were enrolled by age into 18-55, 56-69 and 70-plus year subgroups, with 148, 28 and 57 TCR-sequenced participants respectively.

Results and caveats for the whole study, not just this receptor: Vaccine-associated CD4 TCRs spanned the whole spike protein, with dominant responses in regions 160-218 and 743-854. Because no day 14 peak-response samples were available, repertoires were characterized only after the peak T cell response. Participants were mostly white British, with more females than males. The authors suggested clonal diversity may have been underestimated. Conclusions about previously exposed vaccinees are limited, since just a handful of AZD1222 recipients were seropositive for SARS-CoV-2 at baseline. The 56-69-year group was small, and its depth increase did not reach significance, likely because of low power. Nearly half of unique spike-specific TCRs reportedly recognized epitopes outside regions mutated in the B.1.351 and B.1.1.7 variants. After two AZD1222 doses, spike-specific TCR breadth and depth were significantly higher than at day 0 and than in MenACWY recipients.

For this clone: Its antigen is not yet known. One base away there is no much larger clone; base qualities are not given.

Trimming removed 3 bases from V and 7 bases from J, leaving 12 bases between the germline ends. CDR1 and CDR2 are read off the germline V gene as SNHLY and FYNNEI. The CDR3 runs 13 amino acids, cysteine and phenylalanine included. The entry retains the CDR3 DNA only, 39 bases that are in frame from base 1. Interpreted using the paper, the time point label stands for: baseline before first vaccination. The sample's treatment or condition label, in plain terms: meningococcal conjugate vaccine given as trial control. Vaccinee samples were obtained from the UK trials COV001 and COV002, which included a single-blind randomized controlled phase 2/3 trial of AZD1222 (ChAdOx1 nCoV-19) in healthy adults. For TCRbeta chain sequencing, PBMC samples from trial participants were taken at day 0 and at day 28 after the second dose. The CDR3 regions of human TCRbeta chains were analyzed by immunosequencing. The paper's processing steps were these. TCRs in the repertoires were compared against a reference library of SARS-CoV-2-specific TCRs that had been generated with the MIRA antigen-specificity platform. Breadth was defined as the fraction of unique TCRs that were SARS-CoV-2-associated, and depth was defined as the fraction of total T cells that were SARS-CoV-2-associated. Using the MIRA data, every spike-specific TCR was mapped to the spike region that the TCR reacted to and assigned to either a CD4 or a CD8 class. Log10-transformed breadth and depth values were compared by one-way ANOVA with Sidak's multiple comparisons tests. The table comes from immuneACCESS by way of TCRdb, which keeps in-frame sequences with V and J called. Part of the clones is missing from these tables; in studies checked, under half for an unresolved V gene and the rest for unknown reasons. The D gene and trimming were derived from the DNA, and the V and J assignments and clone size from that table. Here the sample has about 90,000 clones; around nine tenths occur a single time. The ten largest clones add up to around 5.2% of the sample.

The material sequenced was peripheral blood, taken on day 0 of MenACWY control vaccination. This chain joins TRBV2 to TRBJ2-5, with no confident D gene call. The origin of this receptor is an adult in good health. DNA sequence: TGTGCCAGCAGTGAGGGCGGCTCTCGGACCCAGTACTTC. This is translated as CASSEGGSRTQYF.